A selection of T cell receptor beta chains follows, all from one sample in a study of blood T cell repertoires in COVID-19. Method: immunoSEQ multiplex PCR; TCRdb's copy keeps in-frame clones and lacks some. Among under 75,000 clones listed, 85% to 90% were seen once. The material sequenced was peripheral blood. Receptor source: a man aged 60 to 69 with active COVID-19. Both conserved end residues are part of each CDR3. D genes are given only for firm matches. Clone size appears in some rows only: once, few, many, or a class for an expanded clone.

TGTGCCAGCAGCCAGGGGACAGTCCCAAATCAGCCCCAGCATTTT,CASSQGTVPNQPQHF,15,TRBJ1-5,TRBD1,TRBV3-1/TRBV3-2,NA
TGTGCCAGCAGCCAACTTCAGGGGCTGAAAGCTTTCTTT,CASSQLQGLKAFF,13,TRBJ1-1,NA,TRBV3-1/TRBV3-2,NA
TGTGCCAGCAGCGTATCCGGGGGAGGCTACGAGCAGTACTTC,CASSVSGGGYEQYF,14,TRBJ2-7,NA,TRBV7-2,NA
TGTGCCAGCAGAGAGCGCTCCGGCTACACCTTC,CASRERSGYTF,11,TRBJ1-2,NA,TRBV6-6,NA
TGTGCCAGCACCACCGGTGGGACAGGGGACGGCTACACCTTC,CASTTGGTGDGYTF,14,TRBJ1-2,TRBD1,TRBV27,NA
TGTGCCAGCAGTTTAAACAAAGCTAACTATGGCTACACCTTC,CASSLNKANYGYTF,14,TRBJ1-2,NA,TRBV28,NA
TGCGCCAGCAGCCAAGCTGAGGGGGCTGGAGAGACCCAGTACTTC,CASSQAEGAGETQYF,15,TRBJ2-5,TRBD1,TRBV4-3,NA
TGTGCCAGCAGTTTCAATCAGGGGTTCACTGAAGCTTTCTTT,CASSFNQGFTEAFF,14,TRBJ1-1,NA,TRBV28,NA
TGTGCCAGCAGTTGGGGACAGGGGTATGGCTACACCTTC,CASSWGQGYGYTF,13,TRBJ1-2,TRBD1,TRBV6-6,NA
TGTGCCAGCAGTTACTCGACTATAAGAAGCTCCTACGAGCAGTACTTC,CASSYSTIRSSYEQYF,16,TRBJ2-7,NA,TRBV6-5,NA
TGTGCCAGCCGATCGGCCCGACAGGGCTATAATTCACCCCTCCACTTT,CASRSARQGYNSPLHF,16,TRBJ1-6,TRBD1,TRBV27,NA
TGTGCCAGCAGCTTAGCGCTATACCAGCCCCAGCATTTT,CASSLALYQPQHF,13,TRBJ1-5,NA,TRBV7-2,NA
TGTGCCAGCAGTCCTAGGCCCGGGAGAGCTTTCTTT,CASSPRPGRAFF,12,TRBJ1-1,NA,TRBV28,NA
TGCGCCAGCAGCCAAGGGTTAGGCCTAGCGGGAGCAGCCTACGAGCAGTACTTC,CASSQGLGLAGAAYEQYF,18,TRBJ2-7,TRBD2,TRBV4-3,NA
TGTGCCAGCAGCGACGGGACACCCTGGAATGAGCAGTTCTTC,CASSDGTPWNEQFF,14,TRBJ2-1,NA,TRBV9,NA
TGCGCCAGCAGGTGGGGAGGAAACACCGGGGAGCTGTTTTTT,CASRWGGNTGELFF,14,TRBJ2-2,NA,TRBV5-1,NA
TGTGCCACTCTTGACAGCGCCTACGAGCAGTACTTC,CATLDSAYEQYF,12,TRBJ2-7,NA,TRBV10-3,NA
TGTGCCAGCAGTCGGACACGGGAGGAACCCCAGCATTTT,CASSRTREEPQHF,13,TRBJ1-5,NA,TRBV7-3,NA
TGTGCCAGCAGCTTAGTAGCGGGGGGGGACTACAATGAGCAGTTCTTC,CASSLVAGGDYNEQFF,16,TRBJ2-1,TRBD2,TRBV7-2,NA
TGTGCCAGCAGTTTGTTCGGGAGGGCTTACAATGAGCAGTTCTTC,CASSLFGRAYNEQFF,15,TRBJ2-1,TRBD2,TRBV28,NA
TGTGCCAGCAGCTTACGAGGGATCGGGAACGAGCAGTACTTC,CASSLRGIGNEQYF,14,TRBJ2-7,NA,TRBV7-9,NA
TGTGCCAGCAGCCCCGGAGCGAAAAGCTCCTACAATGAGCAGTTCTTC,CASSPGAKSSYNEQFF,16,TRBJ2-1,NA,TRBV7-3,NA
TGTGCCAGCAGCTCGCGACTAGCGGGAATCACAGATACGCAGTATTTT,CASSSRLAGITDTQYF,16,TRBJ2-3,TRBD2,TRBV5-4,NA
TGTGCCAGCAGTTTGTTACTAGCCGTCAATGAGCAGTTCTTC,CASSLLLAVNEQFF,14,TRBJ2-1,NA,TRBV28,NA
TGTGCCATCAGTGACGTAGGACAGGGTGAGACCCAGTACTTC,CAISDVGQGETQYF,14,TRBJ2-5,TRBD1,TRBV10-3,NA
TGTGCCAGCAGCTTCCAGGGTGGGGTAGATCAGCCCCAGCATTTT,CASSFQGGVDQPQHF,15,TRBJ1-5,NA,TRBV7-9,NA
TGTGCCAGCAGTGGTAGCGGGAGTAACGAGCAGTACTTC,CASSGSGSNEQYF,13,TRBJ2-7,TRBD2,TRBV2,NA
TGTGCCAGCAGCTTTATAGCGAATCAGCCCCAGCATTTT,CASSFIANQPQHF,13,TRBJ1-5,NA,TRBV7-9,NA
TGCGCCAGCAGTCAATCGACAGGTACGGGGCATAGCAATCAGCCCCAGCATTTT,CASSQSTGTGHSNQPQHF,18,TRBJ1-5,NA,TRBV23-1,NA
TGTGCCAGCAGTGAAGCCCCAGGGTACGAGCAGTACTTC,CASSEAPGYEQYF,13,TRBJ2-7,NA,TRBV27,NA
TGCGCCAGCACAACAAGCGGGGGGGTAGAGCAGCAGTACTTC,CASTTSGGVEQQYF,14,TRBJ2-7,TRBD2,TRBV5-1,NA
TGTGCCAGCAGTCTCGAGGCCCAAGCTAACTATGGCTACACCTTC,CASSLEAQANYGYTF,15,TRBJ1-2,NA,TRBV6-4,NA
TGTGCCAGCAGCAAAAGACTAGGGGGGGCTGGAAACACCATATATTTT,CASSKRLGGAGNTIYF,16,TRBJ1-3,NA,TRBV21-1,NA
TGTGCCAGCAGGTATACGGACAGGAATGACCAGCCCCAGCATTTT,CASRYTDRNDQPQHF,15,TRBJ1-5,TRBD1,TRBV6-5,NA
TGTGCCAGCAGCTTAGACTGGGCGGGAGAGCAGTTCTTC,CASSLDWAGEQFF,13,TRBJ2-1,NA,TRBV7-9,few
TGTGCCAGCAGTTCCCATTCGAACACTGAAGCTTTCTTT,CASSSHSNTEAFF,13,TRBJ1-1,NA,TRBV28,NA
TGTGCCAGCCTTGGCCACGTAAACACTGAAGCTTTCTTT,CASLGHVNTEAFF,13,TRBJ1-1,NA,TRBV6-5,NA
TGTGCCATCAGTGAAGGGACAGGGGAATCACCCCTCCACTTT,CAISEGTGESPLHF,14,TRBJ1-6,TRBD1,TRBV10-3,NA
TGTGCTAGTGCCAATGGGACAGGGGAGGTGGAGACCCAGTACTTC,CASANGTGEVETQYF,15,TRBJ2-5,TRBD1,TRBV12-5,NA
TGTGCCAGCAGCTTGGAGCCCGAAAACATTCAGTACTTC,CASSLEPENIQYF,13,TRBJ2-4,NA,TRBV11-2,NA
TGTGCCAGCAGCCCGGAGCGGGGTGCGAACACTGAAGCTTTCTTT,CASSPERGANTEAFF,15,TRBJ1-1,NA,TRBV6-5,NA
TGCGCCAGCAGCCAAGATCCGGGACAGGGGCCTGAAGCTTTCTTT,CASSQDPGQGPEAFF,15,TRBJ1-1,TRBD1,TRBV4-3,NA
TGTGCCAGCAGCGAACCCGCAACAGGGAATGGCCACACCTTC,CASSEPATGNGHTF,14,TRBJ1-2,NA,TRBV2,NA
TGTGCCAGTAGTATAGACCCCGGGGATGGCTACACCTTC,CASSIDPGDGYTF,13,TRBJ1-2,NA,TRBV19,NA
TGTGCCAGCAGCCCCAAGAGGGCCAACAATGAGCAGTTCTTC,CASSPKRANNEQFF,14,TRBJ2-1,NA,TRBV7-2,NA
TGTGCCAGCAGTCCACAGGGGCTAACTAATGAAAAACTGTTTTTT,CASSPQGLTNEKLFF,15,TRBJ1-4,TRBD1,TRBV2,NA
TGCGCCAGCAGCCCGGACCCCGGGGGGCAGCCTAGGGGCTACACCTTC,CASSPDPGGQPRGYTF,16,TRBJ1-2,NA,TRBV5-1,NA
TGTGCCAGCTCCACAGGGGGGCAACTCTTAGCCAAAAACATTCAGTACTTC,CASSTGGQLLAKNIQYF,17,TRBJ2-4,TRBD1,TRBV28,NA
TGCGCCAGCAGCTCCAGACAGGGCTACGAGCAGTACTTC,CASSSRQGYEQYF,13,TRBJ2-7,TRBD1,TRBV5-1,NA
TGTGCTAGCAGCCCGGGACTAGCAACTTTCCAAGAGACCCAGTACTTC,CASSPGLATFQETQYF,16,TRBJ2-5,TRBD2,TRBV7-7,NA
TGTGCCAGTACCCCTCCGGGACAAGGATACGAGCAGTACTTC,CASTPPGQGYEQYF,14,TRBJ2-7,NA,TRBV6-5,few
TGTGCCAGCAGCTTGGCCCAACACTACGAGCAGTACTTC,CASSLAQHYEQYF,13,TRBJ2-7,NA,TRBV5-5,NA
TGTGCCAGCAGCTCAAAGGGGCGCCTCTATGGCTACACCTTC,CASSSKGRLYGYTF,14,TRBJ1-2,NA,TRBV28,NA